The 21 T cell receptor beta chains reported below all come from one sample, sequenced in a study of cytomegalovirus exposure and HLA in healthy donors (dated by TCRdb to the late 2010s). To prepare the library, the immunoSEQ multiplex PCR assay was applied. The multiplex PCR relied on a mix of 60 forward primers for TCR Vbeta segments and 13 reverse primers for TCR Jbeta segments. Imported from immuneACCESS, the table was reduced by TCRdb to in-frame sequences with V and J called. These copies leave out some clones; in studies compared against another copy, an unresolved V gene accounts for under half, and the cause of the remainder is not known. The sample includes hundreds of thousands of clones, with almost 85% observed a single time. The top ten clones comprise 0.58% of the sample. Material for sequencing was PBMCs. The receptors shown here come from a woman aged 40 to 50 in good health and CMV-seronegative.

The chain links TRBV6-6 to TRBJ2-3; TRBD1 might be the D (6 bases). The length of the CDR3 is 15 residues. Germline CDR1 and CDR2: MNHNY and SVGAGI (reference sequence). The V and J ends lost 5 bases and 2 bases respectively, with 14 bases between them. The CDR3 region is CASSNWGRYTDTQYF. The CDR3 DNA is TGTGCCAGCAGTAACTGGGGGCGCTACACAGATACGCAGTATTTT.

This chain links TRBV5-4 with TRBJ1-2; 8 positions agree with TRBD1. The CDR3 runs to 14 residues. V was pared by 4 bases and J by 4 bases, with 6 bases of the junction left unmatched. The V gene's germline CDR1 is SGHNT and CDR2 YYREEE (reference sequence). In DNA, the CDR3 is TGTGCCAGCAGCGCGACAGGGGAAAGCTATGGCTACACCTTC. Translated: CASSATGESYGYTF.

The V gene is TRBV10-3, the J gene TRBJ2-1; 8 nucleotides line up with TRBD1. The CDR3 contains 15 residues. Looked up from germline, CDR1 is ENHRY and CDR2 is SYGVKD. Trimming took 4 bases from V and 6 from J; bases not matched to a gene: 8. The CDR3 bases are TGTGCCATCAGTGCCCCGACAGGGGAGTTCAATGAGCAGTTCTTC. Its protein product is CAISAPTGEFNEQFF.

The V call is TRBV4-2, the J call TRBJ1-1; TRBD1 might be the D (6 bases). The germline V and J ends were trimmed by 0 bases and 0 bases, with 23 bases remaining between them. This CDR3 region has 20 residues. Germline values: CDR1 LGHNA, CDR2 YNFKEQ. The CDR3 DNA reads TGTGCCAGCAGCCAAGATCGGGGGGGGCGAAAACAGACCATGAACACTGAAGCTTTCTTT. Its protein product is CASSQDRGGRKQTMNTEAFF.

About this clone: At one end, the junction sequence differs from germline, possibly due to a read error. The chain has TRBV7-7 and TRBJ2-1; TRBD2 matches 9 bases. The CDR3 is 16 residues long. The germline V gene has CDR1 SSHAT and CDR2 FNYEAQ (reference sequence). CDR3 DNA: TGTGCTAGCAGCCCAGGGGCGGGAGGGGGTTACAATGAGCAGTTCTTC. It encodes CASSPGAGGGYNEQFF. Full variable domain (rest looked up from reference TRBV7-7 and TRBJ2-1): GAGVSQSPRYKVTKRGQDVTLRCDPISSHATLYWYQQALGQGPEFLTYFNYEAQPDKSGLPSDRFSAERPEGSISTLTIQRTEQRDSAMYRCASSPGAGGGYNEQFFGPGTRLTVL.

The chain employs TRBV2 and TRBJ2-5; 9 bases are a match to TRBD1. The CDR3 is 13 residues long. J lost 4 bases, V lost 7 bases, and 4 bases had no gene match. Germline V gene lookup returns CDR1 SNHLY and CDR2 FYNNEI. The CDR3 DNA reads TGTGCCAGCAAGATGGACAGGGGAGAGACCCAGTACTTC. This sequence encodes CASKMDRGETQYF. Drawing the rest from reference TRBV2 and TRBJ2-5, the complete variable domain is EPEVTQTPSHQVTQMGQEVILRCVPISNHLYFYWYRQILGQKVEFLVSFYNNEISEKSEIFDDQFSVERPDGSNFTLKIRSTKLEDSAMYFCASKMDRGETQYFGPGTRLLVL.

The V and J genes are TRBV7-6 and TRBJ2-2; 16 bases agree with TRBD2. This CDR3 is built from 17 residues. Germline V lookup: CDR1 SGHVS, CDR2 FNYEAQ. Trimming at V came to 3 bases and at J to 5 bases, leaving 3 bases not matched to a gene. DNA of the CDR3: TGTGCCAGCAGCTTCGGGACTAGCGGGGGGGCAACCGGGGAGCTGTTTTTT. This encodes CASSFGTSGGATGELFF.

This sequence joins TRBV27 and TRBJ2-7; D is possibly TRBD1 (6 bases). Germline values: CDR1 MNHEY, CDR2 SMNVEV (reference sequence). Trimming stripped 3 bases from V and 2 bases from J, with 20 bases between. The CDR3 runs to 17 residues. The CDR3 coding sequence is TGTGCCAGCAGTTTCAGTCTTTTTGGGGGCGCGACCTACGAGCAGTACTTC. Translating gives CASSFSLFGGATYEQYF.

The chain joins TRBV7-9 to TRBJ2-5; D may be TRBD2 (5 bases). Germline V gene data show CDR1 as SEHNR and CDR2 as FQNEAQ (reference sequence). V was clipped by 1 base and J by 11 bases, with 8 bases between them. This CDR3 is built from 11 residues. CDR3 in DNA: TGTGCCAGCAGCTTAGAGTGGGAGCAGTACTTC. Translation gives CASSLEWEQYF.

CDR3 in DNA: TGCAGCGCGCCCACAGTAGACTATGGCTACACCTTC. This encodes CSAPTVDYGYTF. The chain employs TRBV29-1 and TRBJ1-2; D not certain. CDR1 is SQVTM and CDR2 is ANQGSEA in the germline V gene. CDR3 length equals 12 residues. Trimming cost V 7 bases and J 3 bases, with 12 bases left between them.

This CDR3 is CAWKLGASGNTIYF. CDR3 in DNA: TGTGCCTGGAAACTTGGTGCGTCTGGAAACACCATATATTTT. This chain connects TRBV30 to TRBJ1-3; unclear D gene. With 4 bases removed from V and 1 base from J, the gap between germline ends came to 11 bases. The CDR3 is 14 amino acids. Germline CDR1 reads GTSNPN; CDR2 reads SVGIG (reference sequence).

As DNA, the CDR3 is TGTGCCAGCAGCTATACCGGGACAGATAATTCACCCCTCCACTTT. The encoded protein is CASSYTGTDNSPLHF. J is TRBJ1-6 and V is TRBV5-6; TRBD1 matches 7 bases. The CDR3 loop spans 15 amino acids. Germline V gene data show CDR1 as SGHDT and CDR2 as YYEEEE. V was clipped by 3 bases and J by 5 bases; unmatched bases: 5.

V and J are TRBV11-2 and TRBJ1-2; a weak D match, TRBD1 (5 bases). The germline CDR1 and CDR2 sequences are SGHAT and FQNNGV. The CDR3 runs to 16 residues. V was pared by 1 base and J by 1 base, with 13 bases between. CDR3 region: CASSLGLRGFNYGYTF. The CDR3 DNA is TGTGCCAGCAGCTTAGGATTAAGGGGCTTTAACTATGGCTACACCTTC.

DNA for the CDR3: TGTGCCAGCAGCCCATACAGGGAAGAGACCCAGTACTTC. Translating it yields CASSPYREETQYF. This sequence joins TRBV7-6 and TRBJ2-5; possible D gene TRBD1, 6 bases. The length of the CDR3 is 13 residues. From germline, CDR1 is SGHVS and CDR2 FNYEAQ. The V end was cut by 5 bases, the J end by 3 bases, with 10 bases between.

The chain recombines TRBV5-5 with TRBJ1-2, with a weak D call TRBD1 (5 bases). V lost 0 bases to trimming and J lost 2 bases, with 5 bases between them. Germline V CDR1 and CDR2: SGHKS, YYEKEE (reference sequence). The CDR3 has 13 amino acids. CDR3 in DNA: TGTGCCAGCAGCTTGGAGGGGAACTATGGCTACACCTTC. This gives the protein CASSLEGNYGYTF.

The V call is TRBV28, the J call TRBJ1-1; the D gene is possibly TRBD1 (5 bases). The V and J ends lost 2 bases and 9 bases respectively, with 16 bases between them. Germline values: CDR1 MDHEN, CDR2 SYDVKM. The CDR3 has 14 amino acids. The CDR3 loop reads CASSLGSPQGKAFF. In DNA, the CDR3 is TGTGCCAGCAGTTTAGGGTCCCCTCAGGGCAAAGCTTTCTTT.

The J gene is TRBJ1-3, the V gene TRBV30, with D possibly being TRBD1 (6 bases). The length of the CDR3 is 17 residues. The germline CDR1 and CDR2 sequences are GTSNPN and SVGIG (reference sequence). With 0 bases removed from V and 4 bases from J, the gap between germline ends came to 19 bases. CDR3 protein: CAWSVPGGRSGGNTIYF. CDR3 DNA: TGTGCCTGGAGTGTACCGGGGGGGCGCTCTGGAGGAAACACCATATATTTT. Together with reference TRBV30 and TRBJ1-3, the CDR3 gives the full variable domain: SQTIHQWPATLVQPVGSPLSLECTVEGTSNPNLYWYRQAAGRGLQLLFYSVGIGQISSEVPQNLSASRPQDRQFILSSKKLLLSDSGFYLCAWSVPGGRSGGNTIYFGEGSWLTVV.

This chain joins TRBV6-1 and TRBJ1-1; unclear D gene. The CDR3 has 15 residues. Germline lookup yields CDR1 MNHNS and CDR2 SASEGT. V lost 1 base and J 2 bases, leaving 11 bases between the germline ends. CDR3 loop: CASSEELAGNTEAFF. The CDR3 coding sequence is TGTGCCAGCAGTGAAGAGTTGGCAGGAAACACTGAAGCTTTCTTT.

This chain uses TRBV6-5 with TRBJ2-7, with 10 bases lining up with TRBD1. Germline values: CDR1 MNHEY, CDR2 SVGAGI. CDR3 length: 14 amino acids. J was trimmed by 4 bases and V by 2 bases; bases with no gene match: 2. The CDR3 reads CASSYGQGEYEQYF. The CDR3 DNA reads TGTGCCAGCAGTTACGGACAGGGGGAGTACGAGCAGTACTTC.

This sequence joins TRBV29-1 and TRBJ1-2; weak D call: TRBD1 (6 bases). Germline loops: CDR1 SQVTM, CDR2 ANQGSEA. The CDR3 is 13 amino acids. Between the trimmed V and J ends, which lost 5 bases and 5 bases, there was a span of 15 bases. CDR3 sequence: CSVTPTGEYGYTF. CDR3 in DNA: TGCAGCGTTACCCCGACAGGAGAGTATGGCTACACCTTC.

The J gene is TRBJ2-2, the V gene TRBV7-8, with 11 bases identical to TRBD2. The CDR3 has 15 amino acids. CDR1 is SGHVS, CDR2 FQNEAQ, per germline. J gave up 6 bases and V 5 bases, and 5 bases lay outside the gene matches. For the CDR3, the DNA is TGTGCCAGCAGCGAAACTAGCGGGGGCGCCGGGGAGCTGTTTTTT. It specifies CASSETSGGAGELFF.